This T cell receptor (beta chain) was obtained from a study of long-term antiretroviral therapy in people with HIV. Ahead of DNA extraction, samples held roughly 1-10 million cryopreserved PBMC each. Runs used v3.0 of the immunoSEQ assay and were done at survey level. The protocol was immunoSEQ multiplex PCR, while the TCRdb copy is restricted to in-frame clones and leaves out a portion. This sample has 22,000 or so clones; 70% to 85% occur once, and the top ten carry less than 20%. Material: unsorted PBMCs, obtained 0.5 years before starting antiretroviral therapy. The receptor comes from a man between 40 and 49 years old with HIV.

CDR3 bases: TGTGCCAGCAGCTCCTCTAGCGGGGACTTCCTCAATGAGCAGTTCTTC. It codes for CASSSSSGDFLNEQFF. The chain uses TRBV7-8 and TRBJ2-1; TRBD2 aligns across 9 bases. Germline values: CDR1 SGHVS, CDR2 FQNEAQ. The CDR3 is made up of 16 amino acids. The junction had 10 bases not matched to a gene; V was cut back by 4 bases and J by 6 bases.